Listed below are T cell receptor beta chains from one sample, sequenced in a study of T cell responses to AZD1222 COVID-19 vaccine. TCRdb's copy holds only in-frame clones and misses some; the assay was immunoSEQ multiplex PCR. The sample shows some 120,000 clones, approximately 85% of them seen only once. Sample: peripheral blood, taken 28 days after the second AZD1222 dose. The receptors were sampled from an adult who received the AZD1222 COVID-19 vaccine. Both conserved end residues are part of each CDR3. The D gene is left open where the match is weak. Clone size is stated in some rows and not others, as once, few, many or a class when expanded.

cdr3_nt	cdr3_aa	d_call	v_call	j_call	clone_size
TGTGCCAGCAGCGGAAGACAGGTAGAAACAGATACGCAGTATTTT	CASSGRQVETDTQYF	.	TRBV9	TRBJ2-3	.
TGTGCCAGCAGCTTCTCCCCCACAGGGTTCGGAAACACCATATATTTT	CASSFSPTGFGNTIYF	.	TRBV11-2	TRBJ1-3	.
TGTGCCAGCAGCGCCCCTAGCGGGCGGACCTCCTACAATGAGCAGTTCTTC	CASSAPSGRTSYNEQFF	TRBD2	TRBV7-2	TRBJ2-1	.
TGTGCCAGTAGTATAGGACAGGGAGGCTATGGCTACACCTTC	CASSIGQGGYGYTF	TRBD1	TRBV19	TRBJ1-2	.
TGTGCCACCAAAGGAAGAGACGGCTACACCTTC	CATKGRDGYTF	.	TRBV2	TRBJ1-2	.
TGTGCCAGCAGCTTGGGGGAGGGAGGGACCACTGAAGCTTTCTTT	CASSLGEGGTTEAFF	.	TRBV5-4	TRBJ1-1	few
TGTGCCACCAGCAGCCGGTCGAACTATGGCTACACCTTC	CATSSRSNYGYTF	.	TRBV15	TRBJ1-2	.
TGTGCCAGTGACAGGGGCTATCAGCCCCAGCATTTT	CASDRGYQPQHF	TRBD1	TRBV28	TRBJ1-5	.
TGTGCCATCAGAGGCGTGGGGCAGCCCCAGCATTTT	CAIRGVGQPQHF	.	TRBV10-3	TRBJ1-5	.
TGTGCCAGCAGTTACGTAGACATTTTTAACACTGAAGCTTTCTTT	CASSYVDIFNTEAFF	.	TRBV6-5	TRBJ1-1	.
TGTGCCATCAGTGAGTCTCTGACTTCTCACGAGCAGTACTTC	CAISESLTSHEQYF	.	TRBV10-3	TRBJ2-7	.
TGTGCCAGCAGCTTCAGGGGGATAAGGCCTCAAGAGACCCAGTACTTC	CASSFRGIRPQETQYF	TRBD1	TRBV7-8	TRBJ2-5	.
TGTGCCAGCAGCCTTTTAGCGGGAGGGGACACCGGGGAGCTGTTTTTT	CASSLLAGGDTGELFF	TRBD2	TRBV11-3	TRBJ2-2	.
TGCGCCAGCATCGAGACAGCGAACACCGGGGAGCTGTTTTTT	CASIETANTGELFF	.	TRBV5-1	TRBJ2-2	.
TGTGCCAGCAGCTCTGGACCGGGCGGCTACACCTTC	CASSSGPGGYTF	.	TRBV11-3	TRBJ1-2	.
TGTGCCAGTTCAGGGGGTGTGAACGGTTCACCCCTCCACTTT	CASSGGVNGSPLHF	TRBD1	TRBV9	TRBJ1-6	.
TGCGCCAGCAGCCCCCGGTCCGGTCCTGCGGGACCCGCCTACGAGCAGTACTTC	CASSPRSGPAGPAYEQYF	.	TRBV4-1	TRBJ2-7	.
TGTGCCAGCAGTTACGGGCAGGGGTATGGTAATGAAAAACTGTTTTTT	CASSYGQGYGNEKLFF	.	TRBV6-5	TRBJ1-4	.
TGCGCCAGCAGCCAAGAAGGGGGCTCCTACAATGAGCAGTTCTTC	CASSQEGGSYNEQFF	.	TRBV4-3	TRBJ2-1	.
TGTGCCAGCAGTTACATGCCGGGGATCACCGGGGAGCTGTTTTTT	CASSYMPGITGELFF	.	TRBV6-2/TRBV6-3	TRBJ2-2	few
TGTGCCAGCAGTCACGATCGCTGGAACTATGGCTACACCTTC	CASSHDRWNYGYTF	.	TRBV6-5	TRBJ1-2	.
TGCAGCGTTGAAGATCGGACTGAGACGGGGAATGAGCAGTTCTTC	CSVEDRTETGNEQFF	.	TRBV29-1	TRBJ2-1	.
TGCGCCAGCAGCCCGGGGGGTCAGGAGACCCAGTACTTC	CASSPGGQETQYF	TRBD2	TRBV5-1	TRBJ2-5	.
TGTGCCAGCAGCTTAGTATTTTTGACCGGGGAGCTGTTTTTT	CASSLVFLTGELFF	.	TRBV7-2	TRBJ2-2	.
TGTGCCAGCAGTTACTCGGACCTGTCACCCCTCCACTTT	CASSYSDLSPLHF	.	TRBV6-5	TRBJ1-6	.
TGTGCCAGTAGTCCTAGTGGGGTCTCCTACAATGAGCAGTTCTTC	CASSPSGVSYNEQFF	.	TRBV19	TRBJ2-1	.
TGTGCCAGCAGCTGCTCCGGGACCCCCTCGCTGCACACCTTC	CASSCSGTPSLHTF	.	TRBV6-8	TRBJ1-2	.
TGTGCCAGCAGTGACTCAATCTCGGCAGCTAACTATGGCTACACCTTC	CASSDSISAANYGYTF	.	TRBV6-4	TRBJ1-2	.
TGTGCCAGCTCCCCCATAGGAGGGGGTGAAAAACTGTTTTTT	CASSPIGGGEKLFF	.	TRBV18	TRBJ1-4	.
TGTGCCAGCAGTTATGGAGGAAGGGGTGAAAAACTGTTTTTT	CASSYGGRGEKLFF	.	TRBV6-5	TRBJ1-4	.
TGTGCCATCAGTGAAATTACGGACTCAGGAGAGCAGTACTTC	CAISEITDSGEQYF	.	TRBV10-3	TRBJ2-7	.
TGTGCCAGTAGTACGGGACGAGGCGACACTGAAGCTTTCTTT	CASSTGRGDTEAFF	.	TRBV19	TRBJ1-1	.
TGTGCCAGCAGTCTACGGACTAGCGGGGGGGAGACCCAGTACTTC	CASSLRTSGGETQYF	TRBD2	TRBV27	TRBJ2-5	.
TGTGCCAGTAGACAGAAGGGACTAGCGGGAGGATACGAGCAGTTCTTC	CASRQKGLAGGYEQFF	TRBD2	TRBV19	TRBJ2-1	.
TGTGCCAGCAGTTTAGAGAGGGGTGGCGGCTACACCTTC	CASSLERGGGYTF	.	TRBV27	TRBJ1-2	.
TGTGCCAGCTCGGCCTACAATGAGCAGTTCTTC	CASSAYNEQFF	.	TRBV18	TRBJ2-1	.
TGTGCCAGCAGTTACTCGGCGGGGGCCCTGGGGACCCAGTACTTC	CASSYSAGALGTQYF	.	TRBV6-5	TRBJ2-5	once
TGTGCCTGGAAAAGGATCACAGATACGCAGTATTTT	CAWKRITDTQYF	.	TRBV30	TRBJ2-3	.
TGTGCCAGCAGCCTCTCCGGCGGGGGGTTCTACAATGAGCAGTTCTTC	CASSLSGGGFYNEQFF	TRBD2	TRBV14	TRBJ2-1	.
TGTGCCAGCTCACCAGGGACTAGCGCCACAGATACGCAGTATTTT	CASSPGTSATDTQYF	TRBD2	TRBV18	TRBJ2-3	.
TGTGCCAGCAGCTTAGTGGGCGGGGGCAAGGGGACCCAGTACTTC	CASSLVGGGKGTQYF	.	TRBV7-2	TRBJ2-5	.
TGTGCCAGCAGCTCTAGCGGGGCGAGCTCCTACAATGAGCAGTTCTTC	CASSSSGASSYNEQFF	TRBD2	TRBV5-4	TRBJ2-1	.
TGTGCCAGTGGAAGGGACTCCTACGAGCAGTACTTC	CASGRDSYEQYF	.	TRBV19	TRBJ2-7	.
TGTGCCACCAGCAGCGATAATGGTGGTAGCGGCGAGCAGTTCTTC	CATSSDNGGSGEQFF	.	TRBV15	TRBJ2-1	.
TGCAGCGTTGAATCCGGGACAGGGGGAACTGAAGCTTTCTTT	CSVESGTGGTEAFF	TRBD1	TRBV29-1	TRBJ1-1	.
TGTGCCAGCAGCCTAGCGGTGGACGGCCCAACGCAGTATTTT	CASSLAVDGPTQYF	.	TRBV4-2	TRBJ2-3	.
TGTGCCAGCAGCTTAGAGGGGGTTACTGAAGCTTTCTTT	CASSLEGVTEAFF	.	TRBV11-2	TRBJ1-1	.
TGTGCCAGCAGGGAGGGCTTTAACTATGGCTACACCTTC	CASREGFNYGYTF	.	TRBV2	TRBJ1-2	.
TGCAGTGCTAGTCTTCCGGGACAAGGAGGCTACACCTTC	CSASLPGQGGYTF	.	TRBV20-1	TRBJ1-2	.
TGTGCCAGCAGCTTAGGCGGGACAGGGGGCTACGAGCAGTACTTC	CASSLGGTGGYEQYF	TRBD1	TRBV11-3	TRBJ2-7	once
TGTGCCAGCTCTCCCGGTCTTCCCTACGAGCAGTACTTC	CASSPGLPYEQYF	.	TRBV18	TRBJ2-7	.